This T cell receptor (beta chain) is drawn from a study of control samples from healthy donors and cancer patients. Sequenced by immunoSEQ multiplex PCR; TCRdb stores in-frame clones only, minus some. The sample lists roughly 120,000 clones, around 87% occurring once. Germline V gives CDR1 SEHNR, CDR2 FQNEAQ (reference sequence). Trimming cost V 5 bases and J 7 bases, with 9 bases left between them. This CDR3 spans 12 amino acids. Input material: blood. The chain couples TRBV7-9 to TRBJ1-3, with D unclear. The receptor's source is a man aged 25 to 40 in good health. The CDR3 nucleotides read TGTGCCAGCAGCCCCTCCGAGAACACCATATATTTT. It is translated as CASSPSENTIYF.